The present entry profiles one T cell receptor beta chain with its context. Its binding antigen is unknown. There are no base qualities to consult, and no much larger clone falls within one base. The receptor library was made with the immunoSEQ multiplex PCR assay. For most patients, genomic DNA was isolated using the Qiagen DNeasy Blood and Tissue Kit and was shipped frozen to Adaptive Biotechnologies for TCR sequencing. Adaptive Biotechnologies carried out high-throughput TCR-beta CDR3 sequencing of genomic DNA for most patients. As for how the authors treated the data: Adaptive's ImmunoSEQ software supplied the TCR sequencing data for 18 patients, while MiXCR and VDJtools were used to process a few other patients. To correct CD4 versus CD8 sorting errors, sequences present in both subsets at a frequency ratio below 5:1 were removed. CDR3 nucleotide sequences shared by donor and recipient were removed because the origin of these sequences could not be assigned. To be classed as alloreactive, a clone needed at least 2-fold expansion over unstimulated cells and a minimum CFSE-low frequency of 0.002% (template counts) or 0.001% (read counts). Clones were considered mappable if detected in sequenced pre-transplant spleen, lymph node, or MLR CFSE-low populations of the donor or recipient. The cumulative frequency of alloreactive clones was calculated as a percentage of all sequences, weighted by copy number. TCRdb provides this immuneACCESS table in a form limited to in-frame rearrangements. Some clones are lacking; in checked studies, under half of them reflect an unresolved V gene, and why the rest are absent is not known. Clonal size and the V and J genes are those of that table, whereas D and trimming came from the DNA. The sample table shows 65,000 to 90,000 clones, and approximately 90% are seen once. The top ten constitute less than 8.5% of the sample.

These data are taken from a study of graft-versus-host responses after intestinal transplantation (dated by TCRdb to the early 2020s). For context, the study as a whole: Multivisceral, liver-intestinal, or isolated intestinal transplants were received by the recipients. Every recipient was given anti-thymocyte globulin induction, followed by roughly 3 years of maintenance tacrolimus and steroids. After intestinal transplantation, graft-versus-host and host-versus-graft alloreactive T cell clones were followed in the graft, circulation and bone marrow using bulk TCR-beta CDR3 sequencing. Alloreactive clones were identified by sequencing pre-transplant mixed lymphocyte reaction products and comparing them with unstimulated pre-transplant donor and recipient T cells. The cohort enrolled about two dozen intestinal transplant recipients, one of whom was a retransplant, and a few patients without pretransplant specimens were excluded. Donor T cell macrochimerism was defined as a peak of at least 4% donor T cells among recipient peripheral blood mononuclear cells. Instead of going to the commercial service, samples from three later patients were sequenced in-house on an Illumina MiSeq and processed with MiXCR. What the authors observed across the whole study: Early after transplant, declines in HvG clones were associated with peak levels of circulating GvH clones. GvH clones were found in recipient bone marrow, and some of the GvH clones appeared earlier in ileal mucosa or blood, which is consistent with an intestinal mucosal origin. Conclusions were limited by the relatively low number and heterogeneity of intestinal transplant patients. In patients with donor T cell macrochimerism, the allografts had high GvH to HvG T cell clonal ratios.

The CDR3 has 16 amino acids, counting the end cysteine and phenylalanine. The sequence is cut down to CDR3 DNA, 48 bases in frame from base 1. Via the germline V gene, CDR1 is SGHDT and CDR2 YYEEEE. V loses 0 bases, J loses 7 bases, and the germline ends lie 17 bases apart. Per the publication, the time point label means: cells obtained before transplantation from donor or recipient. CD3+CD4+ and CD3+CD8+ populations were FACS-sorted from unstimulated pre-transplant donor and recipient cells taken from spleen or lymph nodes. This clonotype originated in a human donor who was the organ donor for an intestinal transplant. The input for sequencing was unstimulated CD8+ T cells sorted from spleen or lymph node cells, taken before transplant. The rearranged chain carries TRBV5-6 and TRBJ2-1; the D gene identity is not certain. CDR3 reads: CASSLEPRGLRNEQFF. The DNA sequence reads TGTGCCAGCAGCTTGGAACCACGCGGTTTAAGGAATGAGCAGTTCTTC.